This TCR beta chain was found in a study of T cell responses to AZD1222 COVID-19 vaccine. This CDR3 region has 14 residues. Germline assignment: CDR1 SEHNR and CDR2 FQNEAQ (reference sequence). Trimming shortened V by 1 base and J by 7 bases, and 13 bases separated the two germline ends. Only in-frame clones appear in the TCRdb table, and some are missing; sequencing was by immunoSEQ multiplex PCR. The table includes 150,000 to 200,000 clones, more than 85% detected once. The V call is TRBV7-9, the J call TRBJ2-5; D uncertain. This receptor was identified in an adult in good health. Sequencing was performed on peripheral blood, taken on day 0 of AZD1222 vaccination. The CDR3 DNA sequence: TGTGCCAGCAGCTTAGTTGGGCGTAAGGGGACCCAGTACTTC. This translates into CASSLVGRKGTQYF. Complete variable domain (other parts from reference TRBV7-9 and TRBJ2-5): DTGVSQNPRHKITKRGQNVTFRCDPISEHNRLYWYRQTLGQGPEFLTYFQNEAQLEKSRLLSDRFSAERPKGSFSTLEIQRTEQGDSAMYLCASSLVGRKGTQYFGPGTRLLVL.